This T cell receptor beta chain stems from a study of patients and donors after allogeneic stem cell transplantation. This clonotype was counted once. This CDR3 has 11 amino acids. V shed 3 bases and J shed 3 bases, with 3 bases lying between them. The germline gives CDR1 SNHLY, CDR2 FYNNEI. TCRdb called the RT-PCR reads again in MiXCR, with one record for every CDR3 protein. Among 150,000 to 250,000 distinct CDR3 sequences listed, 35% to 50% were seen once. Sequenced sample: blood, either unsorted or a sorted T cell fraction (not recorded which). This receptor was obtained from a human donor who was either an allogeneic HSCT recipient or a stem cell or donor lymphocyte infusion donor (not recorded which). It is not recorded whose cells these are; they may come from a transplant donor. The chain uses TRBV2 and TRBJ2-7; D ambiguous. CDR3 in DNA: TGTGCCAGCAGTGATATCTACGAGCAGTACTTC. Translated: CASSDIYEQYF.